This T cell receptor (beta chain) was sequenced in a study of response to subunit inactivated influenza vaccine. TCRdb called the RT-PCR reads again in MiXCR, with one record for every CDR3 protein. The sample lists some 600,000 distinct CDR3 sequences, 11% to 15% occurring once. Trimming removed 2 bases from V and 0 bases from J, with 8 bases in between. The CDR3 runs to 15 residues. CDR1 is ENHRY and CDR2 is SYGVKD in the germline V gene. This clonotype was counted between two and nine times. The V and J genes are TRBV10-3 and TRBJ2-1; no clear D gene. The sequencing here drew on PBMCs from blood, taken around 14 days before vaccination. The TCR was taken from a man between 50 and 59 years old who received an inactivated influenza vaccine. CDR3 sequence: CAISEQRSSYNEQFF. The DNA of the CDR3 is TGTGCCATCAGTGAGCAACGGAGCTCCTACAATGAGCAGTTCTTC.